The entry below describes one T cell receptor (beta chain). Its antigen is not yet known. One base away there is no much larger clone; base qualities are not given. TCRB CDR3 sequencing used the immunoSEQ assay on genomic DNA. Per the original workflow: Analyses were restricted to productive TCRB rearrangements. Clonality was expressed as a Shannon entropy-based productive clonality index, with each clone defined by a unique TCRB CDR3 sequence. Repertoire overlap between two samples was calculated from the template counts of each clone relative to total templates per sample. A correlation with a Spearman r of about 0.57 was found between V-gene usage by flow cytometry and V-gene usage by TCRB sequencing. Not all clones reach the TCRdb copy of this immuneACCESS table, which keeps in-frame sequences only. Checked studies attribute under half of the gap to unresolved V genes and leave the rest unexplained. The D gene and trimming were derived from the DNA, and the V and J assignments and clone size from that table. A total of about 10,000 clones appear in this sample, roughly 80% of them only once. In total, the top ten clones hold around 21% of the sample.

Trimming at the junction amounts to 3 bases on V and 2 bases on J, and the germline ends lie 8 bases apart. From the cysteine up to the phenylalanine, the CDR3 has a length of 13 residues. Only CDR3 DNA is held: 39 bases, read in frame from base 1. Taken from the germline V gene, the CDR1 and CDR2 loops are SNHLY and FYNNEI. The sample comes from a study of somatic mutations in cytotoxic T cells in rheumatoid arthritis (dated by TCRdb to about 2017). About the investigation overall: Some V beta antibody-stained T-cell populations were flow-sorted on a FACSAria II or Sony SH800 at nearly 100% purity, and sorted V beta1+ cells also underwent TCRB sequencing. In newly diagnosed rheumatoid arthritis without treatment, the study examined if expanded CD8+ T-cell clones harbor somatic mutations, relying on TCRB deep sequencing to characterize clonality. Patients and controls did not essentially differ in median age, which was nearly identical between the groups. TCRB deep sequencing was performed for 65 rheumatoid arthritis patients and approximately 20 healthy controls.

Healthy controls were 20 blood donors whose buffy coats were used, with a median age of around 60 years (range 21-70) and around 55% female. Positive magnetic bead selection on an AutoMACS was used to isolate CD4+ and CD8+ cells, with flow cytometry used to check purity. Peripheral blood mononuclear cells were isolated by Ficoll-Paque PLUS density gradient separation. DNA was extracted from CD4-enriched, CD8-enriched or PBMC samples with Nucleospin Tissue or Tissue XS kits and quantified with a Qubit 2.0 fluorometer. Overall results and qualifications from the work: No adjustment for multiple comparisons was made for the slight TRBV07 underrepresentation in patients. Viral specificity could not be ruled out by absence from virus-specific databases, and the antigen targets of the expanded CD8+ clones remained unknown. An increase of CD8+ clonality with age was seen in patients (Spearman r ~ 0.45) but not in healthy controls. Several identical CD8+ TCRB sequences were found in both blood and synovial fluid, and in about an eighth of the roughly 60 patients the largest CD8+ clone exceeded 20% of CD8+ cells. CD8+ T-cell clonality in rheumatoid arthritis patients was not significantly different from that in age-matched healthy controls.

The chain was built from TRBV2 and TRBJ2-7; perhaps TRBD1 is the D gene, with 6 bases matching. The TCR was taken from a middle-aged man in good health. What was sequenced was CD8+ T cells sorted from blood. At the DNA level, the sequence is TGTGCCAGCAGTGACGACAGGCCCTACGAGCAGTACTTC. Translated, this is CASSDDRPYEQYF.